This T cell receptor beta chain was sequenced for a study of vaccination effects on CD4 cells after COVID-19. Study findings and constraints: Whether induced by infection or by vaccine, clones showed marked clonal contraction late after vaccination.

Using immunoSEQ multiplex PCR, the repertoire was profiled, and TCRdb retains in-frame clones only, with some absent. Here the sample spans around 63,000 clones, roughly 75% being singletons. Before sequencing, viral peptide pools were used by the ViraFEST assay to expand antigen-specific CD4+ T cells. Culture proceeded for approximately 9 days, and CD4+ T cells were then isolated. Vaccine recipients lacked prior SARS-CoV-2 infection and had negative nucleocapsid antibodies. On days 3 and 7, fresh IL-2 medium replaced half the medium. This clone was recorded a few times. Its antigen is currently unknown. Germline CDR1 reads LNHDA; CDR2 reads SQIVND (reference sequence). V gave up 5 bases and J gave up 4 bases, with 18 bases separating them. This CDR3 comprises 16 residues.

The material was CD4+ T cells from PBMCs cultured with HCoV-OC43 spike peptides, obtained before COVID-19 vaccination. Stated subset: HCoV-OC43 spike overlapping peptide pool stimulation. The chain couples TRBV19 to TRBJ1-3, with D unclear. This clonotype was obtained from a human donor who received a COVID-19 vaccine. The CDR3 DNA sequence: TGTGCCAGTAGTTCTTCGGGTCCTACCCTGGGAAACACCATATATTTT. Translated, it gives CASSSSGPTLGNTIYF.